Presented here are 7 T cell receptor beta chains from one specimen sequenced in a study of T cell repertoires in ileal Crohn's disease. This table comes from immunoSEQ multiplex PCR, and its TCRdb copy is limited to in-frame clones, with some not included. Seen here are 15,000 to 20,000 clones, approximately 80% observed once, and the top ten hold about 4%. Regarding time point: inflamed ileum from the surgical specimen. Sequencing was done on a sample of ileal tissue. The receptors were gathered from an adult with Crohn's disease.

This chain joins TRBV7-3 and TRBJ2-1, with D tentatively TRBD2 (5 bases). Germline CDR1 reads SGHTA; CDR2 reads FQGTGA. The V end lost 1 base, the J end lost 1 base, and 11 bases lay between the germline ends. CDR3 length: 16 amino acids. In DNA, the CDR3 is TGTGCCAGCAGCTTAAGGTCTAGCCTTTCCTACAATGAGCAGTTCTTC. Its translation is CASSLRSSLSYNEQFF. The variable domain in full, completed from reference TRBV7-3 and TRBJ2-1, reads GAGVSQTPSNKVTEKGKYVELRCDPISGHTALYWYRQSLGQGPEFLIYFQGTGAADDSGLPNDRFFAVRPEGSVSTLKIQRTERGDSAVYLCASSLRSSLSYNEQFFGPGTRLTVL.

CDR3 region: CASSEEGPDGSAAYEQYF. DNA of the CDR3: TGTGCCAGCAGTGAAGAAGGGCCGGACGGGAGCGCCGCCTACGAGCAGTACTTC. The V call is TRBV25-1, the J call TRBJ2-7, with D maybe TRBD2 (6 bases). CDR3 length: 18 residues. CDR1 MGHDK and CDR2 SYGVNS come from the germline V gene. V lost 2 bases and J 2 bases, leaving 22 bases between the germline ends.

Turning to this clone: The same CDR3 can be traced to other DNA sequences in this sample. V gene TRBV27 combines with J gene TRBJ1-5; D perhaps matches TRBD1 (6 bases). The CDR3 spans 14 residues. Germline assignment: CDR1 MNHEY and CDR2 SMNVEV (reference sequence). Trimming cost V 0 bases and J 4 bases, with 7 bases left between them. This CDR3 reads CASSLSGGNQPQHF. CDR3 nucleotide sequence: TGTGCCAGCAGTTTATCAGGGGGGAATCAGCCCCAGCATTTT.

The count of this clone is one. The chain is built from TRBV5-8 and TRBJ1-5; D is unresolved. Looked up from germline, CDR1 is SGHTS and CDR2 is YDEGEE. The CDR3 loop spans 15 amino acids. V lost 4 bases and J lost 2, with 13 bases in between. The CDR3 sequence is CASSASLGGNQPQHF. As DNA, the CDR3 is TGTGCCAGCAGCGCCAGTCTGGGAGGCAATCAGCCCCAGCATTTT. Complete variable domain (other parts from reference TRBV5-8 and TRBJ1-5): EAGVTQSPTHLIKTRGQQATLRCSPISGHTSVYWYQQALGLGLQFLLWYDEGEERNRGNFPPRFSGRQFPNYSSELNVNALELEDSALYLCASSASLGGNQPQHFGDGTRLSIL.

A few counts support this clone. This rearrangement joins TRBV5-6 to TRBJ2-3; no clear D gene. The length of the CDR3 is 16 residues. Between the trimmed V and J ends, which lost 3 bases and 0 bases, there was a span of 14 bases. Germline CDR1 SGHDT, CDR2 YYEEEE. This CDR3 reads CASSSGSQPSTDTQYF. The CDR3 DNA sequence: TGTGCCAGCAGCTCTGGGTCACAGCCTAGCACAGATACGCAGTATTTT.

This CDR3 reads CASSVGGGNTGELFF. Written as DNA, the CDR3 is TGTGCCAGCAGCGTAGGCGGGGGGAACACCGGGGAGCTGTTTTTT. The chain is built from TRBV9 and TRBJ2-2, with 7 positions matching TRBD2. The CDR3 runs to 15 residues. The germline V gene encodes CDR1 SGDLS and CDR2 YYNGEE. V gave up 0 bases and J gave up 1 base; unmatched junction bases: 0.

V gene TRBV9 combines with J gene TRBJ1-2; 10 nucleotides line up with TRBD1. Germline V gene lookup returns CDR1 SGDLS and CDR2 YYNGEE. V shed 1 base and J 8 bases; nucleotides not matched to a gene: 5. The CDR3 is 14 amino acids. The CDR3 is CASSVLGTGEGYTF. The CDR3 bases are TGTGCCAGCAGCGTACTGGGGACAGGGGAAGGCTACACCTTC.